Each of the 9 T cell receptor beta chains below was sequenced from the same sample in a study of human T cells and chemical hapten exposure. Described time point: patch test 1, 2 weeks after DPC sensitization. Treatment described: therapeutic diphenylcyclopropenone sensitization with weekly scalp DPC. TCRdb redid the calling of the RACE reads with MiXCR, one entry per CDR3 protein. This sample has about 99,000 distinct CDR3 sequences, with 9.5% to 15% found just once. Sequenced material: whole blood, taken in connection with sensitization to the hapten diphenylcyclopropenone (DPC). These receptors all come from a woman in her forties with alopecia areata. Some clones in this sample may be carry-over from other donors' samples.

This clonotype was counted at least ten times. This chain links TRBV5-1 with TRBJ1-1, with D possibly TRBD1 on 5 matching bases. Trimming removed 9 bases at V and 0 bases at J, with 21 bases between. Germline V gene data show CDR1 as SGHRS and CDR2 as YFSETQ. There are 16 residues in the CDR3. The DNA of the CDR3 is TGCGCCACCAAAAGGGGTCACACAAGCATGAACACTGAAGCTTTCTTT. Translation: CATKRGHTSMNTEAFF. Together with reference TRBV5-1 and TRBJ1-1, the CDR3 gives the full variable domain: KAGVTQTPRYLIKTRGQQVTLSCSPISGHRSVSWYQQTPGQGLQFLFEYFSETQRNKGNFPGRFSGRQFSNSRSEMNVSTLELGDSALYLCATKRGHTSMNTEAFFGQGTRLTVV.

J is TRBJ1-1 and V is TRBV28; D uncertain. Trimming took off 5 bases at V and 8 bases at J, with 12 bases between the two ends. CDR3 size: 12 residues. Germline CDR1 MDHEN, CDR2 SYDVKM. The DNA for the CDR3 is TGTGCCAGCAGTCCAACGACCACAGAAGCTTTCTTT. Translating it yields CASSPTTTEAFF.

This clonotype has just a few counts. V and J are TRBV12-3 or TRBV12-4 and TRBJ2-2; TRBD2 is a possible D gene (6 bases). With 5 bases removed from V and 4 bases from J, the gap between germline ends came to 14 bases. This CDR3 is 15 amino acids long. The CDR3 region has the DNA TGTGCCAGCAGTATCGGAGGGCCGGGCACCGGGGAGCTGTTTTTT. Translated: CASSIGGPGTGELFF.

The rearrangement uses TRBV6-5 and TRBJ2-4; 7 bases line up with TRBD2. Unmatched junction bases numbered 6, after V lost 2 bases and J lost 2 bases. The CDR3 totals 16 residues. Germline CDR1 MNHEY, CDR2 SVGAGI. For the CDR3, the DNA is TGTGCCAGCAGTTACGGCGGGAGAGGGACCAAAAACATTCAGTACTTC. Encoded protein: CASSYGGRGTKNIQYF.

This chain joins TRBV4-2 and TRBJ1-2; D uncertain. Germline CDR1 reads LGHNA; CDR2 reads YNFKEQ. V was cut by 0 bases and J by 1 base, with 9 bases left in between. The CDR3 totals 15 residues. DNA of the CDR3: TGTGCCAGCAGCCAAGATGCAGGTCTTAACTATGGCTACACCTTC. As protein: CASSQDAGLNYGYTF.

The V and J genes are TRBV5-5 and TRBJ2-5; 8 nucleotides agree with TRBD2. This CDR3 is 14 amino acids long. V dropped 5 bases and J dropped 5; count of bases not matched to a gene: 8. From germline, CDR1 is SGHKS and CDR2 YYEKEE (reference sequence). CDR3 nucleotide sequence: TGTGCCAGCAGGACGGGAGGGCGGTTGGAGACCCAGTACTTC. It translates to CASRTGGRLETQYF.

The chain carries TRBV3-1 and TRBJ1-1, with D maybe TRBD1 (6 bases). The CDR3 runs 15 residues. Trimming stripped 5 bases from V and 1 base from J, with 14 bases between. Germline V gene data show CDR1 as LGHDT and CDR2 as YNNKEL (reference sequence). The CDR3 loop reads CASSSTPGQNTEAFF. In nucleotides, the CDR3 is TGTGCCAGCAGCTCAACCCCGGGACAGAACACTGAAGCTTTCTTT.

The table lists this clonotype with a few counts. The rearrangement links TRBV7-2 to TRBJ2-1; possibly TRBD1 or TRBD2 for D (6 bases each). Trimming pared 2 bases from V and 4 bases from J, leaving 21 bases between. CDR1 SGHTA and CDR2 FQGNSA come from the germline V gene. The CDR3 totals 18 residues. CDR3 DNA: TGTGCCAGCAGCTTATTCCTAAAGGAGGGGGGCCGGTACAATGAGCAGTTCTTC. This sequence encodes CASSLFLKEGGRYNEQFF.

V and J are TRBV7-9 and TRBJ1-2; D remains unclear. V lost 1 base to trimming and J lost 8 bases, with 5 bases between them. The V gene's germline CDR1 is SEHNR and CDR2 FQNEAQ (reference sequence). This CDR3 is 11 amino acids long. This CDR3 reads CASSLDSGYTF. Here the CDR3 DNA reads TGTGCCAGCAGCTTAGATTCCGGCTACACCTTC.